This entry is about one T cell receptor beta chain. Generated by immunoSEQ multiplex PCR, the TCRdb table keeps only in-frame clones and is missing some. Of approximately 66,000 clones listed, about 91% are singletons. This entry belongs to a study of OX40 agonist ivuxolimab in advanced cancers. Study background: Patients were treated with intravenous ivuxolimab, dosed at 0.01 to 10 mg/kg and infused every 2 weeks. Every patient in dose escalation had hepatocellular carcinoma, melanoma, renal cell or head and neck cancer.

The CDR3 sequence is 14 residues long. The V end lost 0 bases, the J end lost 6 bases, and 9 bases lay between the germline ends. Sequencing used CD4+ or CD8+ T cells sorted from blood, obtained in a trial of the OX40 agonist ivuxolimab. This TCR was recovered from an adult with an advanced solid tumor such as melanoma, head and neck, liver or kidney cancer. This chain links TRBV23-1 with TRBJ1-5; possible D gene TRBD1, 5 bases. TRBV23-1 is an ORF; its function is uncertain. The CDR3 loop is CASSQSGVSQPQHF. CDR3 in DNA: TGCGCCAGCAGTCAATCGGGGGTTAGTCAGCCCCAGCATTTT.